The clone carrying this T cell receptor beta chain was recorded once. The antigen remains undetermined. The entry originates in a study of post-analysis software for immune sequencing data. Overall study results and limits: Patients carried 4 or 5 TRBV segments more frequently than controls did, and TRBV5-6, TRBV5-1 and TRBV20-1 were among them.

The CDR3 consists of 14 residues. Germline V CDR1 and CDR2: SGHAT, FQDESV (reference sequence). V trimming: 5 bases; J trimming: 6 bases; junction bases outside the gene matches: 6. Sequencing libraries made from TCR beta cDNA carried unique molecular identifiers. A single record per CDR3 protein comes from TCRdb applying MiXCR to the PCR reads. The table shows some 800,000 distinct CDR3 sequences, with under 60% occurring only once. The receptor was derived from a girl aged 10 to 17 with multiple sclerosis. The rearrangement links TRBV11-1 to TRBJ2-2, with 7 bases aligning to TRBD1. The source material was blood. The CDR3 loop reads CASSLTGMAGELFF. In nucleotides, the CDR3 is TGTGCCAGCAGCCTGACAGGGATGGCCGGGGAGCTGTTTTTT.